This TCR beta chain was obtained from a study of blood T cell repertoires in COVID-19. Study-level information: From T cells, B-cell-depleted T cells, or PBMCs came the material, which was cDNA or gDNA.

The CDR3 runs 14 residues. Germline lookup yields CDR1 LGHDT and CDR2 YNNKEL (reference sequence). V gave up 4 bases and J gave up 1 base, with 10 bases separating them. Measured with immunoSEQ multiplex PCR; TCRdb has only the in-frame clones, and not every one. The profile covers 300,000 to 400,000 clones, with around 86% appearing a single time and 1% taken by the ten largest. The sequence was collected from a man between 45 and 60 years old with active or convalescent COVID-19. The rearrangement uses TRBV3-1 (or the pseudogene TRBV3-2) and TRBJ2-5; no reliable D call. Sequencing was done on a sample of peripheral blood. The chain's CDR3 is CASSLSDIQETQYF. CDR3 sequence (DNA): TGTGCCAGCAGCCTTTCAGACATCCAAGAGACCCAGTACTTC.